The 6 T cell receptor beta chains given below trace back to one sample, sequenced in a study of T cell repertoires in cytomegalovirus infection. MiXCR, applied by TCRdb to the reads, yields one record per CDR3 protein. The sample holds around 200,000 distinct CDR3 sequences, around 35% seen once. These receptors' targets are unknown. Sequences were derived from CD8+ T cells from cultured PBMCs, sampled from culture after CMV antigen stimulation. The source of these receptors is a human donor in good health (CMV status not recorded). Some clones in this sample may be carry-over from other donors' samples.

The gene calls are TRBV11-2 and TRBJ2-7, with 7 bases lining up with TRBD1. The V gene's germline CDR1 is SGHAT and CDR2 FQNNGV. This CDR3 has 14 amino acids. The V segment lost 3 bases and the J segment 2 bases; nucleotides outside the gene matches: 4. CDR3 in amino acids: CASSLTGKTYEQYF. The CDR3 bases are TGTGCCAGCAGCTTGACAGGGAAAACCTACGAGCAGTACTTC.

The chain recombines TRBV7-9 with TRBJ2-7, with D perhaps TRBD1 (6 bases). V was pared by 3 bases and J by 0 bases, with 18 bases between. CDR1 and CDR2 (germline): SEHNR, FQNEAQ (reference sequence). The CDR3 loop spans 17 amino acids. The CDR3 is CASSFPRDTASSYEQYF. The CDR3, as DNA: TGTGCCAGCAGCTTTCCCCGGGACACTGCTAGCTCCTACGAGCAGTACTTC.

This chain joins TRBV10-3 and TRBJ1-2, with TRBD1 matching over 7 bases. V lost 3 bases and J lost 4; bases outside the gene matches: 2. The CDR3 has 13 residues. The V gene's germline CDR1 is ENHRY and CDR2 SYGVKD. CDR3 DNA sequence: TGTGCCATCAGTGAAGGGACAGTCTATGGCTACACCTTC. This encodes CAISEGTVYGYTF.

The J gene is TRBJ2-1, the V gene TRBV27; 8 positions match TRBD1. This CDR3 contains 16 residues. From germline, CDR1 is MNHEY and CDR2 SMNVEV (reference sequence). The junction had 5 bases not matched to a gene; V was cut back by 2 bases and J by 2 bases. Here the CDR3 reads CASSLDQDRAYNEQFF. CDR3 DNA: TGTGCCAGCAGTTTAGACCAGGACAGGGCCTACAATGAGCAGTTCTTC.

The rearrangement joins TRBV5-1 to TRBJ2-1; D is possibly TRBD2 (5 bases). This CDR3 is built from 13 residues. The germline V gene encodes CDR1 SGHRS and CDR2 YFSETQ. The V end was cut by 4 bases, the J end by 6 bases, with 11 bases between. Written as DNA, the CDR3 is TGCGCCAGCAGCCTCGGGAATCCCAATGAGCAGTTCTTC. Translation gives CASSLGNPNEQFF.

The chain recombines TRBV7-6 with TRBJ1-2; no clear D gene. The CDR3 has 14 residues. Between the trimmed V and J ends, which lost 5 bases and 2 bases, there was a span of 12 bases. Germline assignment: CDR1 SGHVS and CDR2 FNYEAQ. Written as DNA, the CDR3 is TGTGCCAGCAGCCTCGGCCCCTCAAACTATGGCTACACCTTC. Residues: CASSLGPSNYGYTF.